A single sample gave rise to the 12 T cell receptor beta chains below, sequenced in a study of post-analysis software for immune sequencing data. Study conclusions and caveats: TRBV5-6, TRBV5-1 and TRBV20-1 belonged to a set of roughly five TRBV segments that were more frequent in patients than controls.

Their specific antigens are unknown. Unique molecular identifiers were present in the TCR beta cDNA libraries. TCRdb reprocessed the PCR reads via MiXCR and lists one record per CDR3 protein. The sample has about 260,000 distinct CDR3 sequences, 35% to 45% seen once. The specimen sequenced was blood. These receptors were collected from a girl between 5 and 17 years old with multiple sclerosis.

There are many counts of this clonotype. This chain uses TRBV11-2 with TRBJ2-5, with D perhaps TRBD1 or TRBD2 (6 bases each). Trimming cost V 5 bases and J 2 bases, with 9 bases left between them. The CDR3 spans 13 residues. From germline, CDR1 is SGHAT and CDR2 FQNNGV. CDR3 in amino acids: CASSRGLQETQYF. In nucleotides, the CDR3 is TGTGCCAGCAGCCGGGGGCTTCAAGAGACCCAGTACTTC.

The rearrangement joins TRBV7-7 to TRBJ2-3; no clear D gene. This CDR3 is built from 15 residues. Germline values: CDR1 SSHAT, CDR2 FNYEAQ (reference sequence). Trimming stripped 10 bases from V and 1 base from J, with 18 bases between. CDR3 residues: CANGKTAEGTDTQYF. DNA of the CDR3: TGTGCCAACGGCAAGACCGCAGAGGGCACAGATACGCAGTATTTT.

The rearrangement links TRBV29-1 to TRBJ2-7; 10 bases align to TRBD1. V lost 5 bases and J lost 3; bases outside the gene matches: 10. The CDR3 covers 15 residues. The germline gives CDR1 SQVTM, CDR2 ANQGSEA. The CDR3 coding sequence is TGCAGCGTTACTACTAGGACAGGGGGTCTCTACGAGCAGTACTTC. This gives the protein CSVTTRTGGLYEQYF.

CDR3: CASSPQEGVETQYF. The CDR3 region has the DNA TGCGCCAGCAGCCCTCAAGAGGGAGTGGAGACCCAGTACTTC. The chain links TRBV5-1 to TRBJ2-5; D is perhaps TRBD2 (5 bases). V lost 4 bases, J lost 5 bases, and 15 bases lay in between. CDR1 is SGHRS, CDR2 YFSETQ, per germline. The CDR3 sequence is 14 residues long.

This clonotype was counted many times. V and J are TRBV10-3 and TRBJ1-2, with a possible D match to TRBD1 (5 bases). Germline V gives CDR1 ENHRY, CDR2 SYGVKD. The CDR3 runs 13 residues. V lost 10 bases and J lost 8, with 20 bases in between. The CDR3 bases are TGTGCCACGGGGACGGGCAGGGCTGACGGCTACACCTTC. Its translation: CATGTGRADGYTF.

This clonotype was seen a few times. CDR3 sequence: CSAARDYRIGSYNEQFF. As DNA, the CDR3 is TGCAGTGCTGCCCGGGACTACCGCATAGGCTCCTACAATGAGCAGTTCTTC. V and J are TRBV20-1 and TRBJ2-1, with 7 bases lining up with TRBD2. Looked up from germline, CDR1 is DFQATT and CDR2 is SNEGSKA (reference sequence). The CDR3 spans 17 residues. The V gene end was trimmed by 5 bases and the J gene end by 0 bases; junction bases not matched to a gene: 13.

As to this clonotype: The germline gene is not matched at one end of the junction; a read error may be the cause. The chain carries TRBV4-2 and TRBJ1-2; TRBD1 matches at 8 bases. The CDR3 contains 18 residues. Germline V gene lookup returns CDR1 LGHNA and CDR2 YNFKEQ. CDR3 in amino acids: CANSRDRDRLLANYGYTF. CDR3 bases: TGTGCCAACAGCCGCGACCGGGACAGGCTCCTCGCTAACTATGGCTACACCTTC.

In its sample, this clonotype was seen many times. The rearrangement joins TRBV12-3 or TRBV12-4 to TRBJ2-1; the match to TRBD1 covers 10 bases. The CDR3 contains 18 residues. The V segment lost 3 bases and the J segment 3 bases; nucleotides outside the gene matches: 11. CDR3 sequence (DNA): TGTGCCAGCAGTTTGGATCCAGGACAGGGGGTCCTCTACAATGAGCAGTTCTTC. Its protein product is CASSLDPGQGVLYNEQFF.

This clonotype has just a few counts. This chain connects TRBV20-1 to TRBJ2-7; D possibly matches TRBD1 or TRBD2 (5 bases each). Germline V gene sequence: CDR1 DFQATT, CDR2 SNEGSKA (reference sequence). The CDR3 totals 17 residues. Trimming removed 3 bases at V and 3 bases at J, with 24 bases between. The CDR3 bases are TGCAGTGCTAGGGGGCCCCTAGCAGGTGTAAAAAGCTACGAGCAGTACTTC. Translated, it gives CSARGPLAGVKSYEQYF.

In its sample, this clonotype was seen a few times. A much larger clone lies one base from this, so it may be a read error. The CDR3 sequence: CRARGAEETQYF. CDR3 nucleotide sequence: TGCAGGGCTAGAGGAGCAGAAGAGACCCAGTACTTC. The chain uses TRBV20-1 and TRBJ2-5, with unresolved D. The CDR3 has 12 residues. Germline-derived CDR1 and CDR2 are DFQATT and SNEGSKA (reference sequence).

For this clonotype: One base away lies a much larger clone, so this may be a sequencing read error. V and J are TRBV7-9 and TRBJ2-5; no clear D gene. The CDR3 loop spans 13 amino acids. The germline gives CDR1 SEHNR, CDR2 FQNEAQ (reference sequence). The CDR3 spells CASSPRVGETLYF. Here the CDR3 DNA reads TGTGCCAGCAGCCCCCGGGTGGGCGAGACCCTGTACTTC.

CDR3 loop: CASSQRQASQETQYF. CDR3 DNA sequence: TGTGCCAGCAGCCAAAGGCAGGCAAGCCAAGAGACCCAGTACTTC. The chain joins TRBV3-1 to TRBJ2-5; D unresolved. Germline CDR1 and CDR2: LGHDT and YNNKEL (reference sequence). This CDR3 comprises 15 residues. The V end was cut by 2 bases, the J end by 1 base, with 11 bases between.